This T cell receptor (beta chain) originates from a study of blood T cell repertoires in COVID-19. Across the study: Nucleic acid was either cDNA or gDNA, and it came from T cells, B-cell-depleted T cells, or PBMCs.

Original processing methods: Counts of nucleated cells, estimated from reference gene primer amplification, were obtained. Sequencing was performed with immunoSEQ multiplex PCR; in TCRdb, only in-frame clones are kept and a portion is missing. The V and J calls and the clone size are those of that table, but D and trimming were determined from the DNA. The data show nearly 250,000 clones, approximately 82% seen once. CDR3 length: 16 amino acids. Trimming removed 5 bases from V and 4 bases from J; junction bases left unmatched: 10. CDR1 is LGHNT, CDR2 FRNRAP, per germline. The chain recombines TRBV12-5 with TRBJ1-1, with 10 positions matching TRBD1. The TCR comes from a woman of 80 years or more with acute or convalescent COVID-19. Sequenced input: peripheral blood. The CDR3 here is CASGPYATGGVTEAFF. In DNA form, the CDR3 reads TGTGCTAGTGGTCCTTACGCGACAGGGGGCGTCACTGAAGCTTTCTTT.